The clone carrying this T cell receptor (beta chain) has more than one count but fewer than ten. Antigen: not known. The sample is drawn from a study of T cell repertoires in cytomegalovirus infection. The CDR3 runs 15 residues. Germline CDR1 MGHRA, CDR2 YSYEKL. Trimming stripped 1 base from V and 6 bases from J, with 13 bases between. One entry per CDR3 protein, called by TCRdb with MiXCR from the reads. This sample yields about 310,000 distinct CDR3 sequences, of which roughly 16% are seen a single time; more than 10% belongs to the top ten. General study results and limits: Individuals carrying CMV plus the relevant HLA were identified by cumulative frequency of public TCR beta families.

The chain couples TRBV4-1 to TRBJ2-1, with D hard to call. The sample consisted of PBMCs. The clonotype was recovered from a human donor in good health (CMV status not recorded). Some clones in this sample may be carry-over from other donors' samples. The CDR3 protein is CASSQGYPGSNEQFF. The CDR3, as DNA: TGCGCCAGCAGCCAAGGATACCCAGGTAGCAATGAGCAGTTCTTC.